The 19 T cell receptor beta chains reported below all come from one sample, sequenced in a study of T cell responses to AZD1222 COVID-19 vaccine. Assay: immunoSEQ multiplex PCR; the TCRdb copy retains only in-frame clones and omits some. The sample lists 120,000 to 150,000 clones; around nine tenths were seen once. This specimen consisted of peripheral blood, obtained on day 0 of AZD1222 vaccination. These receptors originate from an adult in good health.

The CDR3 spells CASSPLSRNTEAFF. The CDR3 DNA sequence: TGTGCCAGCTCACCATTAAGTCGGAACACTGAAGCTTTCTTT. This chain joins TRBV18 and TRBJ1-1; D gene uncertain. V was clipped by 2 bases and J by 1 base, with 8 bases between them. The CDR3 has 14 residues. The germline V gene encodes CDR1 KGHSH and CDR2 LQKENI. The full variable domain, rest sourced from reference TRBV18 and TRBJ1-1, is NAGVMQNPRHLVRRRGQEARLRCSPMKGHSHVYWYRQLPEEGLKFMVYLQKENIIDESGMPKERFSAEFPKEGPSILRIQQVVRGDSAAYFCASSPLSRNTEAFFGQGTRLTVV.

The chain has TRBV5-1 and TRBJ1-3; D is unclear. Germline CDR1 and CDR2: SGHRS and YFSETQ. Trimming cost V 0 bases and J 1 base, with 17 bases left between them. The CDR3 contains 18 residues. Here the CDR3 DNA reads TGCGCCAGCAGCTTGGTAGTCCAGGCTGGGGAATCTGGAAACACCATATATTTT. Its protein product is CASSLVVQAGESGNTIYF.

The rearrangement joins TRBV30 to TRBJ1-5; 7 bases are shared with TRBD1. The V segment lost 1 base and the J segment 5 bases; nucleotides outside the gene matches: 8. This CDR3 is built from 15 residues. Germline V gene lookup returns CDR1 GTSNPN and CDR2 SVGIG (reference sequence). CDR3 DNA sequence: TGTGCCTGGAGTGAGGTAGGGGGCTACGATCAGCCCCAGCATTTT. Its translation is CAWSEVGGYDQPQHF.

The chain uses TRBV6-1 and TRBJ1-1; no definite D call. The CDR3 has 13 amino acids. Germline CDR1 reads MNHNS; CDR2 reads SASEGT. V lost 2 bases, J lost 3 bases, and 7 bases lay in between. For the CDR3, the DNA is TGTGCCAGCAGTGAATGGCAAGACACTGAAGCTTTCTTT. Encoded protein: CASSEWQDTEAFF.

This clone was counted only a few times. The same CDR3 also results from other DNA sequences found in this sample. This chain joins TRBV18 and TRBJ1-1; no clear D gene. Per the germline V gene, CDR1 is KGHSH and CDR2 is LQKENI. This CDR3 contains 14 residues. V gave up 2 bases and J gave up 1 base, with 8 bases separating them. The CDR3 nucleotides are TGTGCCAGCTCACCAAGTTCCAGGAACACTGAAGCTTTCTTT. It translates to CASSPSSRNTEAFF.

The chain carries TRBV5-6 and TRBJ2-2; D unresolved. The CDR3 loop spans 14 amino acids. Germline V lookup: CDR1 SGHDT, CDR2 YYEEEE. V was shortened by 1 base and J by 4 bases, with 8 bases between the two germline ends. The CDR3 coding sequence is TGTGCCAGCAGCTTGCGGCTCCTCACCGGGGAGCTGTTTTTT. Its protein product is CASSLRLLTGELFF.

This clone was counted once. The chain links TRBV5-4 to TRBJ2-2; D unclear. The CDR3 is made up of 14 amino acids. V lost 0 bases, J lost 7 bases, and 10 bases lay in between. Germline CDR1 reads SGHNT; CDR2 reads YYREEE (reference sequence). The CDR3 DNA sequence: TGTGCCAGCAGCTTGGACGCCAGCATCGGGGAGCTGTTTTTT. It is translated as CASSLDASIGELFF.

The chain employs TRBV5-4 and TRBJ1-1; TRBD1 aligns across 9 bases. Germline-derived CDR1 and CDR2 are SGHNT and YYREEE (reference sequence). This CDR3 has 17 amino acids. V dropped 4 bases and J dropped 1; count of bases not matched to a gene: 11. The CDR3 nucleotides read TGTGCCAGCAGCCCCGGACCGGGACAGGGCAGGAACACTGAAGCTTTCTTT. It encodes CASSPGPGQGRNTEAFF.

The CDR3 DNA is TGTGCCAGCAGCCAGACAGGGCGCTATGGCTACACCTTC. Protein: CASSQTGRYGYTF. The chain links TRBV6-5 to TRBJ1-2; 7 bases fit TRBD1. J was trimmed by 4 bases and V by 6 bases; bases with no gene match: 5. The CDR3 length is 13 residues. In germline, CDR1 is MNHEY, CDR2 SVGAGI.

In nucleotides, the CDR3 is TGTGCCAGCAGCTTAGTCCTAGGACAGAACATTCAGTACTTC. It encodes CASSLVLGQNIQYF. The chain carries TRBV7-9 and TRBJ2-4, with D possibly matching TRBD1 (6 bases). CDR1 is SEHNR, CDR2 FQNEAQ, per germline (reference sequence). The germline V and J ends were trimmed by 1 base and 7 bases, with 11 bases remaining between them. This CDR3 is 14 amino acids long.

The chain uses TRBV27 and TRBJ1-6, with 9 positions matching TRBD1. V lost 5 bases and J lost 14; bases outside the gene matches: 10. Germline CDR1 and CDR2: MNHEY and SMNVEV (reference sequence). The CDR3 contains 14 residues. CDR3 bases: TGTGCCAGCAGTATCCCGGGACAGGGTCGCACCCTCCACTTT. Amino acid sequence: CASSIPGQGRTLHF.

Details on this clone: This sample also contains other DNA sequences that code for the same CDR3. The rearrangement uses TRBV5-1 and TRBJ1-2; TRBD1 agrees at 9 bases. There are 16 residues in the CDR3. Per germline, CDR1 SGHRS and CDR2 YFSETQ. Losses at the gene ends were 4 bases for V and 2 bases for J; bases not matched to a gene: 9. In DNA, the CDR3 is TGCGCCAGCAGCCTAGCAACAGGGGGCGCAAACTATGGCTACACCTTC. Its translation is CASSLATGGANYGYTF.

The chain is built from TRBV5-1 and TRBJ2-3; 7 bases are a match to TRBD2. V was clipped by 4 bases and J by 2 bases; unmatched bases: 10. The CDR3 is made up of 16 amino acids. Germline V gene lookup returns CDR1 SGHRS and CDR2 YFSETQ. CDR3 nucleotide sequence: TGCGCCAGCAGCACTCCGGCTAGCGGACACACAGATACGCAGTATTTT. The encoded protein is CASSTPASGHTDTQYF.

The CDR3 reads CASSPTFGVQFF. CDR3 DNA: TGCGCCAGCAGCCCGACCTTTGGGGTACAGTTCTTC. V and J are TRBV5-1 and TRBJ2-1; D not resolved. The V end was cut by 4 bases, the J end by 13 bases, with 15 bases between. The CDR3 consists of 12 residues. The germline CDR1 and CDR2 sequences are SGHRS and YFSETQ.

The chain recombines TRBV5-5 with TRBJ2-2, with D tentatively TRBD2 (5 bases). CDR3 length: 14 residues. Germline V gene sequence: CDR1 SGHKS, CDR2 YYEKEE (reference sequence). V was cut by 4 bases and J by 2 bases, with 9 bases left in between. Here the CDR3 DNA reads TGTGCCAGCAGCCCTGGACTCAACACCGGGGAGCTGTTTTTT. Its protein is CASSPGLNTGELFF.

This rearrangement joins TRBV28 to TRBJ1-5; no firm D call. Looked up from germline, CDR1 is MDHEN and CDR2 is SYDVKM. The CDR3 runs to 12 residues. V was shortened by 7 bases and J by 6 bases, with 10 bases between the two germline ends. The CDR3 region is CASITDAQPQHF. The CDR3 bases are TGTGCCAGCATCACCGACGCTCAGCCCCAGCATTTT.

The rearrangement links TRBV9 to TRBJ2-1; 8 bases align to TRBD2. Germline CDR1 reads SGDLS; CDR2 reads YYNGEE. Trimming removed 0 bases from V and 4 bases from J; junction bases left unmatched: 9. There are 17 residues in the CDR3. CDR3 region: CASSVGLAGLRYNEQFF. For the CDR3, the DNA is TGTGCCAGCAGCGTAGGTCTAGCGGGTCTCCGTTACAATGAGCAGTTCTTC.

The gene calls are TRBV9 and TRBJ2-4, with TRBD1 matching over 10 bases. The CDR3 is 16 amino acids. The J segment lost 2 bases and the V segment lost 3 bases, leaving 5 bases of the junction unmatched. Germline CDR1 and CDR2: SGDLS and YYNGEE. The CDR3 DNA reads TGTGCCAGCAGCGCACCGGGACAGGGGTCCAAAAACATTCAGTACTTC. This codes for CASSAPGQGSKNIQYF.

The chain couples TRBV19 to TRBJ2-5; possibly TRBD1 or TRBD2 for D (5 bases each). Germline V gene data show CDR1 as LNHDA and CDR2 as SQIVND (reference sequence). The CDR3 consists of 13 residues. With 6 bases removed from V and 5 bases from J, the gap between germline ends came to 13 bases. The CDR3 nucleotides read TGTGCCAGTAGATCCGGGACGGGGGAGACCCAGTACTTC. Protein sequence: CASRSGTGETQYF.